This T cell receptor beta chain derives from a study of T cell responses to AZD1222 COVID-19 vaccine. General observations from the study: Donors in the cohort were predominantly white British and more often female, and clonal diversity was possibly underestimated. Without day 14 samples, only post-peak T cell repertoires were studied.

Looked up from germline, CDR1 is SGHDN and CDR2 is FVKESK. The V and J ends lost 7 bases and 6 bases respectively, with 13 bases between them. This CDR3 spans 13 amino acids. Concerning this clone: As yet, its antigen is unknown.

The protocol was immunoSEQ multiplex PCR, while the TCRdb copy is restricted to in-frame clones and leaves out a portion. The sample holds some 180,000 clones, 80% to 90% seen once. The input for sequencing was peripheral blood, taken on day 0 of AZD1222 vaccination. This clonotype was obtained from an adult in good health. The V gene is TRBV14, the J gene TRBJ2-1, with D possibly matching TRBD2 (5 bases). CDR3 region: CASNFIGGNEQFF. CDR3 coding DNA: TGTGCCAGCAATTTTATAGGAGGCAATGAGCAGTTCTTC.